Listed below are T cell receptor beta chains from one sample, sequenced in a study of blood T cell repertoires in COVID-19. TCRdb keeps only in-frame clones here, not all; method: immunoSEQ multiplex PCR. Of some 140,000 clones in the sample, around 82% are singletons; the top ten hold 0.63%. The sequencing sample was made of peripheral blood. Receptors were obtained from a man in his 60s with COVID-19, enrolled during active disease. CDR3s include the opening cysteine and the closing phenylalanine or tryptophan. Fields, in order: clone size, D gene, CDR3 length, V gene, J gene, CDR3 DNA, CDR3 protein. D genes are given only for firm matches. Expanded clones get a size class; other rows say once, few or many, or leave the size out.

clone_size: -; d_call: TRBD1; cdr3_length: 15; v_call: TRBV5-6; j_call: TRBJ1-4; cdr3_nt: TGTGCCAGCAGCCTGCGGACAGGCCTTACAGAAAAACTGTTTTTT; cdr3_aa: CASSLRTGLTEKLFF
clone_size: once; d_call: TRBD1; cdr3_length: 18; v_call: TRBV5-1; j_call: TRBJ1-6; cdr3_nt: TGCGCCAGCAGCTTCGTTGGGGTAGACAGGGGGACTAATTCACCCCTCCACTTT; cdr3_aa: CASSFVGVDRGTNSPLHF
clone_size: once; d_call: -; cdr3_length: 11; v_call: TRBV6-5; j_call: TRBJ2-7; cdr3_nt: TGTGCCAGCAGTTGGAGCTACGAGCAGTACTTC; cdr3_aa: CASSWSYEQYF
clone_size: -; d_call: TRBD1; cdr3_length: 17; v_call: TRBV4-1; j_call: TRBJ1-1; cdr3_nt: TGCGCCAGCAGCCACGTAATCAGGGGGCCGGTTGGCACTGAAGCTTTCTTT; cdr3_aa: CASSHVIRGPVGTEAFF
clone_size: -; d_call: -; cdr3_length: 14; v_call: TRBV14; j_call: TRBJ2-2; cdr3_nt: TGTGCCAGCAGCCTCCTCGCGAGGGCCGGGGAGCTGTTTTTT; cdr3_aa: CASSLLARAGELFF
clone_size: -; d_call: -; cdr3_length: 15; v_call: TRBV2; j_call: TRBJ1-5; cdr3_nt: TGTGCCAGCAGTCTCGACAGGATAAGCAATCAGCCCCAGCATTTT; cdr3_aa: CASSLDRISNQPQHF
clone_size: -; d_call: TRBD1; cdr3_length: 15; v_call: TRBV24-1; j_call: TRBJ1-1; cdr3_nt: TGTGCCACCAGTGAAACCGGGACAGGGGGCACTGAAGCTTTCTTT; cdr3_aa: CATSETGTGGTEAFF
clone_size: -; d_call: TRBD2; cdr3_length: 19; v_call: TRBV7-2; j_call: TRBJ2-3; cdr3_nt: TGTGCCACCCTACAAACGGGGGGACTAGCGGGAGTCGGTTCAGATACGCAGTATTTT; cdr3_aa: CATLQTGGLAGVGSDTQYF
clone_size: -; d_call: TRBD1; cdr3_length: 12; v_call: TRBV30; j_call: TRBJ2-5; cdr3_nt: TGTGCCTGGACAGGGGGCCAAGAGACCCAGTACTTC; cdr3_aa: CAWTGGQETQYF
clone_size: -; d_call: TRBD1; cdr3_length: 17; v_call: TRBV7-2; j_call: TRBJ2-3; cdr3_nt: TGTGCCAGCAGCTTTTTCTCGGGACAGGGAGGGTTAGATACGCAGTATTTT; cdr3_aa: CASSFFSGQGGLDTQYF
clone_size: once; d_call: -; cdr3_length: 12; v_call: TRBV13; j_call: TRBJ2-3; cdr3_nt: TGTGCCAGCACCCGGGGGACAGATACGCAGTATTTT; cdr3_aa: CASTRGTDTQYF
clone_size: few; d_call: -; cdr3_length: 16; v_call: TRBV14; j_call: TRBJ2-5; cdr3_nt: TGTGCCAGCAGCCAAGGAATGCCTTTCAGACAAGAGACCCAGTACTTC; cdr3_aa: CASSQGMPFRQETQYF
clone_size: once; d_call: -; cdr3_length: 13; v_call: TRBV18; j_call: TRBJ1-2; cdr3_nt: TGTGCCAGCTCACCAGAGGTAGACTATGGCTACACCTTC; cdr3_aa: CASSPEVDYGYTF
clone_size: -; d_call: -; cdr3_length: 16; v_call: TRBV14; j_call: TRBJ2-7; cdr3_nt: TGTGCCAGCAGCCAAGATGAGAGGACTCCGTTCTACGAGCAGTACTTC; cdr3_aa: CASSQDERTPFYEQYF
clone_size: -; d_call: -; cdr3_length: 14; v_call: TRBV16; j_call: TRBJ1-1; cdr3_nt: TGTGCCAGCAGCCCGAAATTGTCGGGCACTGAAGCTTTCTTT; cdr3_aa: CASSPKLSGTEAFF
clone_size: -; d_call: -; cdr3_length: 13; v_call: TRBV2; j_call: TRBJ1-4; cdr3_nt: TGTGCCAGCTCGACGACAGCGAATGAAAAACTGTTTTTT; cdr3_aa: CASSTTANEKLFF
clone_size: -; d_call: TRBD2; cdr3_length: 18; v_call: TRBV5-1; j_call: TRBJ2-1; cdr3_nt: TGCGCCAGCAGCTTTTGGACTAGCGGGAGGGCCGGGGACAATGAGCAGTTCTTC; cdr3_aa: CASSFWTSGRAGDNEQFF
clone_size: -; d_call: TRBD2; cdr3_length: 16; v_call: TRBV7-3; j_call: TRBJ2-1; cdr3_nt: TGTGCCAGCAGCTTAAATGCGGGAGGGACCTACAATGAGCAGTTCTTC; cdr3_aa: CASSLNAGGTYNEQFF
clone_size: -; d_call: -; cdr3_length: 17; v_call: TRBV28; j_call: TRBJ1-5; cdr3_nt: TGTGCCAGCAGTGCACCCGCCGGGTCAATTAGCAATCAGCCCCAGCATTTT; cdr3_aa: CASSAPAGSISNQPQHF
clone_size: -; d_call: -; cdr3_length: 12; v_call: TRBV19; j_call: TRBJ2-5; cdr3_nt: TGTGCCAGTAGTATTCAGGGGGAGACCCAGTACTTC; cdr3_aa: CASSIQGETQYF
clone_size: -; d_call: -; cdr3_length: 14; v_call: TRBV7-9; j_call: TRBJ1-1; cdr3_nt: TGTGCCAGCAGCTTAAGTTTCGGGGTTGGTGAAGCTTTCTTT; cdr3_aa: CASSLSFGVGEAFF
clone_size: -; d_call: TRBD1; cdr3_length: 13; v_call: TRBV3-1/TRBV3-2; j_call: TRBJ1-1; cdr3_nt: TGTGCCAGCAGCCAAGTCAGGGGGACTGAAGCTTTCTTT; cdr3_aa: CASSQVRGTEAFF
clone_size: -; d_call: TRBD1; cdr3_length: 14; v_call: TRBV7-9; j_call: TRBJ2-3; cdr3_nt: TGTGCCAGCAGCCCCGGACAGGGGAGGGATACGCAGTATTTT; cdr3_aa: CASSPGQGRDTQYF
clone_size: -; d_call: -; cdr3_length: 15; v_call: TRBV6-2/TRBV6-3; j_call: TRBJ2-1; cdr3_nt: TGTGCCAGCATCCCCACTTTAAACAGCTACAATGAGCAGTTCTTC; cdr3_aa: CASIPTLNSYNEQFF
clone_size: -; d_call: TRBD1; cdr3_length: 14; v_call: TRBV2; j_call: TRBJ1-2; cdr3_nt: TGTGCCAGCAGTGCGGACAGGGGGCAGGAGGGCTACACCTTC; cdr3_aa: CASSADRGQEGYTF
clone_size: -; d_call: -; cdr3_length: 15; v_call: TRBV6-2/TRBV6-3; j_call: TRBJ1-5; cdr3_nt: TGTGCCAGCAGTTTGTCGCAGGGGACGGGCCAGCCCCAGCATTTT; cdr3_aa: CASSLSQGTGQPQHF
clone_size: -; d_call: TRBD1; cdr3_length: 16; v_call: TRBV27; j_call: TRBJ2-1; cdr3_nt: TGTGCCAGCAGTTCACAGGGGGCGCGAAGCACGGCTGAGCAGTTCTTC; cdr3_aa: CASSSQGARSTAEQFF
clone_size: -; d_call: TRBD2; cdr3_length: 15; v_call: TRBV10-2; j_call: TRBJ2-3; cdr3_nt: TGCGCCAGCAGTGGGGCGGGGGGGTTCTCAGATACGCAGTATTTT; cdr3_aa: CASSGAGGFSDTQYF
clone_size: once; d_call: -; cdr3_length: 16; v_call: TRBV4-1; j_call: TRBJ2-2; cdr3_nt: TGCGCCAGCAGCCAAGTCCCCGGGGGTGGCACCGGGGAGCTGTTTTTT; cdr3_aa: CASSQVPGGGTGELFF
clone_size: -; d_call: TRBD1; cdr3_length: 15; v_call: TRBV28; j_call: TRBJ1-6; cdr3_nt: TGTGCCAGCAGCCACCCCGGGACAGGGAATTCACCCCTCCACTTT; cdr3_aa: CASSHPGTGNSPLHF
clone_size: -; d_call: TRBD1; cdr3_length: 14; v_call: TRBV6-5; j_call: TRBJ1-1; cdr3_nt: TGTGCCAGCAGAAACGGGGGACAGGTCACTGAAGCTTTCTTT; cdr3_aa: CASRNGGQVTEAFF